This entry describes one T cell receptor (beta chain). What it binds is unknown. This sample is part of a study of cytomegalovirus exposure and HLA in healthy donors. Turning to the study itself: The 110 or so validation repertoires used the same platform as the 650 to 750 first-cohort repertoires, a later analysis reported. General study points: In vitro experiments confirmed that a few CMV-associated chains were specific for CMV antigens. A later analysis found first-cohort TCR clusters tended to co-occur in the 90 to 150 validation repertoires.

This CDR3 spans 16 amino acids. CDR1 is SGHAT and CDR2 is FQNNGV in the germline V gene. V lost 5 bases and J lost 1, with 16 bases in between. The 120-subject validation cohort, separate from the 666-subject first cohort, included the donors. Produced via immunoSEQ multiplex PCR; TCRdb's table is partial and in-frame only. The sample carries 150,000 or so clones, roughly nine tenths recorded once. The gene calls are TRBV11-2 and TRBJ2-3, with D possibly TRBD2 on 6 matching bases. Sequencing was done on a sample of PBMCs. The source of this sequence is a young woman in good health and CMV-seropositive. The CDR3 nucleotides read TGTGCCAGCAGCCCCGACCGACCGGGGGGCACAGATACGCAGTATTTT. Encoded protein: CASSPDRPGGTDTQYF.